The next 26 T cell receptor beta chains were all read from a single sample in a study of blood T cell repertoires in COVID-19 (dated by TCRdb to about 2020). The receptor library was made with the immunoSEQ multiplex PCR assay. Sourced from immuneACCESS, this table was stored by TCRdb with only in-frame sequences that have V and J called. A share of the clones is absent; for the studies checked, an unresolved V gene accounts for under half, and the remainder has no known explanation. The sample contains around 250,000 clones, around 80% of them found a single time. Jointly, the top ten make up about 15% of the sample. Sequenced sample: PBMCs or T cells enriched from blood (not recorded which). Every receptor here comes from a man aged 40-55 years who had recovered from COVID-19.

The rearrangement joins TRBV20-1 to TRBJ1-2, with TRBD1 identical over 7 bases. Trimming took 3 bases from V and 7 from J; bases not matched to a gene: 11. The CDR3 spans 14 residues. The germline V gene encodes CDR1 DFQATT and CDR2 SNEGSKA (reference sequence). The CDR3 region is CSASAGTVFSGYTF. The CDR3 DNA reads TGCAGTGCTAGTGCCGGGACAGTCTTTAGTGGCTACACCTTC.

The gene calls are TRBV7-9 and TRBJ1-4; no firm D call. The length of the CDR3 is 13 residues. Per the germline V gene, CDR1 is SEHNR and CDR2 is FQNEAQ (reference sequence). V lost 1 base to trimming and J lost 8 bases, with 8 bases between them. CDR3 residues: CASSLDSREKLFF. The CDR3 region has the DNA TGTGCCAGCAGCTTAGACAGTAGGGAAAAACTGTTTTTT.

This clone was seen only a few times. The chain carries TRBV10-1 and TRBJ2-1; the match to TRBD2 covers 9 bases. This CDR3 is 15 amino acids long. Per the germline V gene, CDR1 is WNHNN and CDR2 is SYGVQD (reference sequence). Trimming at V came to 1 base and at J to 7 bases, leaving 5 bases not matched to a gene. The CDR3 sequence is CASSELLAGVNEQFF. The CDR3 DNA reads as TGCGCCAGCAGTGAGTTATTAGCGGGAGTTAATGAGCAGTTCTTC.

The chain employs TRBV5-1 and TRBJ1-2, with D maybe TRBD1 (6 bases). V lost 3 bases, J lost 8 bases, and 23 bases lay in between. The CDR3 has 16 amino acids. Germline V CDR1 and CDR2: SGHRS, YFSETQ. The CDR3 protein is CASSSQGQYTKGGYTF. The CDR3 nucleotides are TGCGCCAGCAGCTCCCAGGGGCAGTATACAAAAGGGGGCTACACCTTC. The full variable domain, with the rest looked up from reference TRBV5-1 and TRBJ1-2, is KAGVTQTPRYLIKTRGQQVTLSCSPISGHRSVSWYQQTPGQGLQFLFEYFSETQRNKGNFPGRFSGRQFSNSRSEMNVSTLELGDSALYLCASSSQGQYTKGGYTFGSGTRLTVV.

V is TRBV7-9 and J is TRBJ1-1; no firm D call. Germline V CDR1 and CDR2: SEHNR, FQNEAQ (reference sequence). The CDR3 has 12 residues. The germline V and J ends were trimmed by 2 bases and 7 bases, with 8 bases remaining between them. The CDR3 is CASSLTYDEAFF. CDR3 DNA sequence: TGTGCCAGCAGCTTAACATACGATGAAGCTTTCTTT.

V gene TRBV5-1 combines with J gene TRBJ1-1; the D gene is possibly TRBD1 (5 bases). CDR1 is SGHRS, CDR2 YFSETQ, per germline. V was pared by 5 bases and J by 2 bases, with 28 bases between. The CDR3 is 19 amino acids. The CDR3 DNA follows: TGCGCCAGCAGTCCTACCCCCCCCCAGACCGGGACTCTAAACACTGAAGCTTTCTTT. It codes for CASSPTPPQTGTLNTEAFF.

V usage is TRBV7-3 and J usage is TRBJ1-1; weak D call: TRBD1 (5 bases). This CDR3 region has 13 residues. The germline gives CDR1 SGHTA, CDR2 FQGTGA. Trimming cost V 3 bases and J 1 base, with 6 bases left between them. Here the CDR3 reads CASSFTGNTEAFF. CDR3 coding DNA: TGTGCCAGCAGCTTTACAGGGAACACTGAAGCTTTCTTT.

In its sample, this clone was seen once. The chain combines TRBV7-8 with TRBJ2-1, with 9 bases matching TRBD1. There are 17 residues in the CDR3. The trim removed 5 bases at V and 0 bases at J, leaving 8 bases unmatched. CDR1 SGHVS and CDR2 FQNEAQ come from the germline V gene. The CDR3 protein is CASSTLGQGNSYNEQFF. The CDR3 nucleotides are TGTGCCAGCAGCACATTAGGACAGGGGAACTCCTACAATGAGCAGTTCTTC. Full variable domain (rest looked up from reference TRBV7-8 and TRBJ2-1): GAGVSQSPRYKVAKRGQDVALRCDPISGHVSLFWYQQALGQGPEFLTYFQNEAQLDKSGLPSDRFFAERPEGSVSTLKIQRTQQEDSAVYLCASSTLGQGNSYNEQFFGPGTRLTVL.

For this clone: Other DNA sequences in this specimen translate into the identical CDR3. This rearrangement joins TRBV11-2 to TRBJ1-5; D possibly corresponds to TRBD1 (5 bases). Trimming shortened V by 5 bases and J by 5 bases, and 16 bases separated the two germline ends. Germline assignment: CDR1 SGHAT and CDR2 FQNNGV. The CDR3 covers 15 residues. The CDR3 here is CASSLEGRSDQPQHF. The CDR3 coding sequence is TGTGCCAGCAGCCTGGAGGGGAGGTCTGATCAGCCCCAGCATTTT.

This sequence joins TRBV7-2 and TRBJ1-4, with TRBD1 identical over 8 bases. In germline, CDR1 is SGHTA, CDR2 FQGNSA. The trim removed 2 bases at V and 4 bases at J, leaving 3 bases unmatched. The CDR3 runs to 15 residues. CDR3 nucleotides: TGTGCCAGCAGCTTAACAGGGGGGAATAATGAAAAACTGTTTTTT. Translated, it gives CASSLTGGNNEKLFF.

The chain has TRBV3-1 (or the pseudogene TRBV3-2) and TRBJ1-2, with D possibly TRBD1 on 5 matching bases. Looked up from germline, CDR1 is LGHDT and CDR2 is YNNKEL (reference sequence). This CDR3 has 13 amino acids. V dropped 0 bases and J dropped 8 bases, with 10 bases sitting between them. This chain's CDR3 is CASSQDRGRGYTF. CDR3 in DNA: TGTGCCAGCAGCCAAGATAGGGGCAGAGGCTACACCTTC.

The rearrangement links TRBV11-2 to TRBJ2-1, with TRBD2 matching 7 bases. V shed 6 bases and J 4 bases; nucleotides not matched to a gene: 15. The germline V gene has CDR1 SGHAT and CDR2 FQNNGV. The CDR3 is 17 amino acids. CDR3 sequence: CASSPNFGGDGYNEQFF. In DNA form, the CDR3 reads TGTGCCAGCAGTCCAAACTTTGGGGGGGATGGGTACAATGAGCAGTTCTTC. The whole variable domain, filled in from reference TRBV11-2 and TRBJ2-1, reads EAGVAQSPRYKIIEKRQSVAFWCNPISGHATLYWYQQILGQGPKLLIQFQNNGVVDDSQLPKDRFSAERLKGVDSTLKIQPAKLEDSAVYLCASSPNFGGDGYNEQFFGPGTRLTVL.

J is TRBJ1-2 and V is TRBV30; D not resolved. The CDR3 is 11 residues long. With 5 bases removed from V and 5 bases from J, the gap between germline ends came to 9 bases. The germline CDR1 and CDR2 sequences are GTSNPN and SVGIG (reference sequence). CDR3 sequence: CAWGGGYGYTF. CDR3 DNA: TGTGCCTGGGGAGGCGGGTATGGCTACACCTTC.

CDR3 coding DNA: TGTGCCAGCAGCTTAGGGGACAGGGGGCGCGGCTACGAGCAGTACTTC. Its translation: CASSLGDRGRGYEQYF. The chain uses TRBV7-2 and TRBJ2-7; 12 bases match TRBD1. Germline-derived CDR1 and CDR2 are SGHTA and FQGNSA. The CDR3 consists of 16 residues. V lost 1 base and J lost 3; bases outside the gene matches: 4.

This chain links TRBV30 with TRBJ2-1, with 13 bases that match TRBD2. This CDR3 contains 16 residues. V shed 3 bases, J shed 9 bases, and the junction held 11 bases outside the gene matches. Germline lookup yields CDR1 GTSNPN and CDR2 SVGIG (reference sequence). The CDR3 reads CAWRGLAGAPGGEQFF. Written as DNA, the CDR3 is TGTGCCTGGAGAGGACTAGCGGGGGCCCCTGGAGGTGAGCAGTTCTTC.

V is TRBV4-1 and J is TRBJ1-1, with 8 bases that match TRBD1. Germline V CDR1 and CDR2: MGHRA, YSYEKL. The CDR3 covers 15 residues. Unmatched junction bases numbered 5, after V lost 1 base and J lost 4 bases. The CDR3 coding sequence is TGCGCCAGCAGCCAAGGGACAGGGTGGGGCACTGAAGCTTTCTTT. This encodes CASSQGTGWGTEAFF.

V is TRBV10-2 and J is TRBJ2-3, with TRBD2 matching over 10 bases. With V trimmed by 7 bases and J by 4 bases, 8 bases remained unmatched. The CDR3 sequence is 15 residues long. Germline V lookup: CDR1 WSHSY, CDR2 SAAADI. The chain's CDR3 is CASTPTSGRSDTQYF. The CDR3 DNA reads as TGCGCCAGCACCCCGACTAGCGGGCGATCAGATACGCAGTATTTT.

The chain employs TRBV7-2 and TRBJ2-7; D might be TRBD2 (5 bases). Germline V gives CDR1 SGHTA, CDR2 FQGNSA. Trimming took 0 bases from V and 2 from J, leaving 11 bases between them. This CDR3 region has 15 residues. This CDR3 reads CTSSLALGLTYEQYF. CDR3 nucleotides: TGTACCAGCAGCTTAGCCCTAGGACTCACCTACGAGCAGTACTTC.

The CDR3 region is CAGKGDSRGYTF. The DNA for the CDR3 is TGTGCCGGAAAAGGGGACAGTCGAGGCTACACCTTC. This rearrangement joins TRBV28 to TRBJ1-2; 7 bases fit TRBD1. The CDR3 is 12 residues long. V lost 11 bases, J lost 8 bases, and 11 bases stayed unmatched. Germline V lookup: CDR1 MDHEN, CDR2 SYDVKM.

V gene TRBV28 combines with J gene TRBJ1-2; 9 bases are shared with TRBD1. Germline V gene lookup returns CDR1 MDHEN and CDR2 SYDVKM. V was clipped by 6 bases and J by 6 bases; unmatched bases: 8. This CDR3 has 14 amino acids. CDR3 sequence (DNA): TGTGCCAGCAGGACCGGGACAGGGTGGGATGGCTACACCTTC. It yields the protein CASRTGTGWDGYTF.

This chain links TRBV30 with TRBJ1-4; 7 bases are a match to TRBD1. CDR3 length: 15 residues. J was trimmed by 8 bases and V by 2 bases; bases with no gene match: 11. CDR1 and CDR2 (germline): GTSNPN, SVGIG (reference sequence). Written as DNA, the CDR3 is TGTGCCTGGAGTCAAAACAGGGGAGGAATAGAAAAACTGTTTTTT. This encodes CAWSQNRGGIEKLFF.

This chain joins TRBV6-5 and TRBJ1-4, with D possibly matching TRBD1 (5 bases). The CDR3 runs 15 residues. Trimming removed 6 bases at V and 0 bases at J, with 11 bases between. From germline, CDR1 is MNHEY and CDR2 SVGAGI. The CDR3 here is CASRRDGATNEKLFF. CDR3 in DNA: TGTGCCAGCAGGCGGGACGGTGCAACTAATGAAAAACTGTTTTTT.

The chain links TRBV29-1 to TRBJ1-5; 7 nucleotides match TRBD1. The germline gives CDR1 SQVTM, CDR2 ANQGSEA. This CDR3 is 13 amino acids long. J was trimmed by 5 bases and V by 6 bases; bases with no gene match: 7. In nucleotides, the CDR3 is TGCAGCGTGGCGACAGGGAGTCATCAGCCCCAGCATTTT. Encoded protein: CSVATGSHQPQHF.

Comment on this clone: The junction does not match germline at one end; this may be a read error. Other DNA sequences in this sample translate to the same CDR3. J is TRBJ1-2 and V is TRBV5-1, with TRBD1 matching 8 bases. The CDR3 is 13 residues long. The germline V gene encodes CDR1 SGHRS and CDR2 YFSETQ. The CDR3 sequence: CASSLGQDYGYTF. The CDR3 coding sequence is TGCGCCAGCAGTTTGGGACAGGACTATGGCTACACCTTC.

The chain combines TRBV5-4 with TRBJ2-1; 9 bases align to TRBD1. The V segment lost 4 bases and the J segment 3 bases; nucleotides outside the gene matches: 5. Germline lookup yields CDR1 SGHNT and CDR2 YYREEE (reference sequence). The CDR3 covers 15 residues. CDR3 in amino acids: CASSTGGPIYNEQFF. CDR3 nucleotide sequence: TGTGCCAGCAGCACAGGGGGCCCGATCTACAATGAGCAGTTCTTC.

Worth noting for this clone: One end of the junction varies from germline; a read error may be responsible. The chain couples TRBV10-3 to TRBJ2-1, with TRBD2 matching 8 bases. CDR1 is ENHRY and CDR2 is SYGVKD in the germline V gene. The CDR3 spans 14 residues. This CDR3 reads CAICESGGYNEQFF. The CDR3 DNA sequence: TGTGCCATCTGTGAGAGCGGGGGTTACAATGAGCAGTTCTTC.